One and the same sample provided the 24 T cell receptor beta chains below, sequenced in a study of blood T cell repertoires in COVID-19. The repertoire was sequenced with immunoSEQ multiplex PCR; TCRdb's copy has only in-frame clones and lacks some. Of about 340,000 clones in the sample, approximately 83% were seen once. The sequenced sample was PBMCs or T cells enriched from blood (not recorded which). The receptors were sampled from a woman aged 40 to 50 with acute COVID-19.

The V and J genes are TRBV5-6 and TRBJ2-3; D might be TRBD2 (6 bases). Trimming removed 3 bases at V and 2 bases at J, with 13 bases between. This CDR3 is 15 amino acids long. From germline, CDR1 is SGHDT and CDR2 YYEEEE. CDR3 coding DNA: TGTGCCAGCAGCTCCGGAGGAGGGGCCACAGATACGCAGTATTTT. Protein: CASSSGGGATDTQYF.

This chain links TRBV18 with TRBJ2-5, with D perhaps TRBD1 (7 bases). Trimming removed 1 base from V and 4 bases from J, with 10 bases in between. Germline CDR1 is KGHSH and CDR2 is LQKENI. The CDR3 covers 14 residues. CDR3 DNA sequence: TGTGCCAGCTCACCACTGGAGGGGGCAGAGACCCAGTACTTC. Translating gives CASSPLEGAETQYF.

The J gene is TRBJ2-7, the V gene TRBV25-1, with a possible D match to TRBD2 (6 bases). The CDR3 is 13 residues long. V was trimmed by 3 bases and J by 6 bases, leaving 12 bases between them. Germline CDR1 reads MGHDK; CDR2 reads SYGVNS. CDR3 in DNA: TGTGCCAGCAGTGACCCCTTGGGGGGCGAGCAGTACTTC. It is translated as CASSDPLGGEQYF.

The genes are TRBV10-3 and TRBJ2-4; TRBD2 is a possible D gene (6 bases). CDR1 and CDR2 from the germline V gene are ENHRY and SYGVKD. The CDR3 contains 17 residues. V shed 3 bases and J shed 1 base, with 16 bases lying between them. The CDR3 DNA sequence: TGTGCCATCAGTGATGAGGAGGGAAGAAGGGCCAAAAACATTCAGTACTTC. As protein: CAISDEEGRRAKNIQYF.

This chain uses TRBV3-1 (or the pseudogene TRBV3-2) with TRBJ1-3, with 7 positions matching TRBD1. Germline values: CDR1 LGHDT, CDR2 YNNKEL (reference sequence). J gave up 0 bases and V 2 bases, and 4 bases lay outside the gene matches. The CDR3 has 16 amino acids. This chain's CDR3 is CASSQRTGSSGNTIYF. In DNA form, the CDR3 reads TGTGCCAGCAGCCAAAGGACAGGATCCTCTGGAAACACCATATATTTT.

The genes are TRBV5-1 and TRBJ1-4; 9 nucleotides match TRBD1. J gave up 5 bases and V 3 bases, and 5 bases lay outside the gene matches. This CDR3 comprises 15 residues. CDR1 and CDR2 (germline): SGHRS, YFSETQ. CDR3 protein: CASSSSGTGNEKLFF. The CDR3 DNA reads TGCGCCAGCAGCTCCTCCGGGACAGGGAATGAAAAACTGTTTTTT.

This rearrangement joins TRBV19 to TRBJ1-6; no firm D call. Trimming pared 5 bases from V and 0 bases from J, leaving 23 bases between. The CDR3 runs 20 residues. Germline CDR1 and CDR2: LNHDA and SQIVND (reference sequence). The chain's CDR3 is CASSLRFAGRIISYNSPLHF. DNA for the CDR3: TGTGCCAGTAGTCTACGGTTCGCGGGAAGGATCATCTCCTATAATTCACCCCTCCACTTT.

The chain couples TRBV6-2 or TRBV6-3 to TRBJ1-1; a possible D gene is TRBD1 (6 bases). V dropped 2 bases and J dropped 2 bases, with 18 bases sitting between them. This CDR3 is 17 amino acids long. Germline V CDR1 and CDR2: MNHEY, SVGEGT. The CDR3 reads CASSYPLEWTANTEAFF. CDR3 sequence (DNA): TGTGCCAGCAGTTACCCCCTCGAGTGGACAGCCAACACTGAAGCTTTCTTT.

The V and J genes are TRBV19 and TRBJ2-3; D is possibly TRBD2 (5 bases). From germline, CDR1 is LNHDA and CDR2 SQIVND (reference sequence). There are 16 residues in the CDR3. Trimming shortened V by 5 bases and J by 4 bases, and 19 bases separated the two germline ends. The CDR3 region is CASSRSPGYAPDTQYF. DNA of the CDR3: TGTGCCAGTAGTCGATCTCCGGGATACGCACCAGATACGCAGTATTTT.

V and J are TRBV6-5 and TRBJ1-1; D is perhaps TRBD1 (6 bases). Trimming took 4 bases from V and 4 from J, leaving 19 bases between them. The CDR3 sequence is 16 residues long. Germline V lookup: CDR1 MNHEY, CDR2 SVGAGI. CDR3 DNA sequence: TGTGCCAGCAGTTCCCCCCGGGGGGCTAGGGGCACTGAAGCTTTCTTT. Its translation is CASSSPRGARGTEAFF.

Only a few counts were recorded for this clone. The chain carries TRBV7-9 and TRBJ1-5; TRBD1 matches 7 bases. Germline CDR1 and CDR2: SEHNR and FQNEAQ (reference sequence). The CDR3 is 13 residues long. The trim removed 5 bases at V and 6 bases at J, leaving 4 bases unmatched. The CDR3 spells CASSRQGSQPQHF. In DNA, the CDR3 is TGTGCCAGCAGCCGACAGGGCTCTCAGCCCCAGCATTTT.

The chain has TRBV7-9 and TRBJ1-4, with a weak D call TRBD1 (5 bases). Per germline, CDR1 SEHNR and CDR2 FQNEAQ (reference sequence). The CDR3 loop spans 16 amino acids. V shed 6 bases and J shed 4 bases, with 18 bases lying between them. CDR3 DNA sequence: TGTGCCAGCAGTTCACTCTCACCTCAGGGTAATGAAAAACTGTTTTTT. Translated: CASSSLSPQGNEKLFF.

The chain has TRBV2 and TRBJ1-1, with 8 bases matching TRBD1. The V gene's germline CDR1 is SNHLY and CDR2 FYNNEI. Losses at the gene ends were 8 bases for V and 5 bases for J; bases not matched to a gene: 7. This CDR3 is 13 amino acids long. CDR3: CASGWTGRTEAFF. The CDR3 DNA reads TGTGCCAGCGGTTGGACAGGGAGAACTGAAGCTTTCTTT.

The chain employs TRBV5-6 and TRBJ2-7, with 9 bases matching TRBD1. Germline loops: CDR1 SGHDT, CDR2 YYEEEE. The CDR3 spans 17 residues. J was trimmed by 3 bases and V by 3 bases; bases with no gene match: 13. The CDR3 DNA sequence: TGTGCCAGCAGCTGGGACAGGGCAAAGCCGCCGATCTACGAGCAGTACTTC. Its translation is CASSWDRAKPPIYEQYF.

The V gene is TRBV5-4, the J gene TRBJ2-5; 7 nucleotides agree with TRBD2. The V gene end was trimmed by 1 base and the J gene end by 2 bases; junction bases not matched to a gene: 2. This CDR3 comprises 14 residues. Looked up from germline, CDR1 is SGHNT and CDR2 is YYREEE (reference sequence). The CDR3 protein is CASSLRREQETQYF. The DNA of the CDR3 is TGTGCCAGCAGCTTGAGGCGGGAGCAAGAGACCCAGTACTTC.

V is TRBV5-8 and J is TRBJ2-2, with a possible D match to TRBD2 (6 bases). This CDR3 has 16 amino acids. Deletions cut 3 bases from V and 0 bases from J, with 12 bases between. CDR1 and CDR2 (germline): SGHTS, YDEGEE. The CDR3 region has the DNA TGTGCCAGCAGCTGGACCGGGAGATCGAACACCGGGGAGCTGTTTTTT. Its protein is CASSWTGRSNTGELFF.

This clone appeared a few times. The chain combines TRBV6-2 or TRBV6-3 with TRBJ1-2; D remains ambiguous. The CDR3 spans 12 residues. V lost 2 bases to trimming and J lost 6 bases, with 7 bases between them. Germline V CDR1 and CDR2: MNHEY, SVGEGT. The CDR3 sequence: CASSYTSDGYTF. CDR3 bases: TGTGCCAGCAGTTACACTAGTGATGGCTACACCTTC.

Here the CDR3 DNA reads TGTGCCAGCAGTGTCCGGGGTCCCGGGGAGCTGTTTTTT. This sequence encodes CASSVRGPGELFF. The gene calls are TRBV25-1 and TRBJ2-2, with D tentatively TRBD2 (5 bases). The CDR3 covers 13 residues. The germline CDR1 and CDR2 sequences are MGHDK and SYGVNS. V was pared by 4 bases and J by 6 bases, with 9 bases between.

As to this clone: This sample includes further DNA sequences coding for the same CDR3. CDR3: CASSLVLANYGYTF. CDR3 nucleotides: TGTGCCAGCAGCTTAGTTCTAGCTAACTATGGCTACACCTTC. The chain links TRBV7-2 to TRBJ1-2, with D unresolved. V was trimmed by 1 base and J by 0 bases, leaving 6 bases between them. Germline V gene data show CDR1 as SGHTA and CDR2 as FQGNSA. The CDR3 extends over 14 amino acids.

The chain uses TRBV6-2 or TRBV6-3 and TRBJ2-7, with 7 positions matching TRBD1. Germline V gene sequence: CDR1 MNHEY, CDR2 SVGEGT. The CDR3 runs to 14 residues. After removal of 5 bases from V and 4 bases from J, the junction contained 8 bases not matched to a gene. The CDR3 region is CASSPRRGQYEQYF. In DNA, the CDR3 is TGTGCCAGCAGTCCGCGAAGGGGACAGTACGAGCAGTACTTC.

This chain joins TRBV7-6 and TRBJ2-3; 12 nucleotides match TRBD2. The CDR3 contains 19 residues. V dropped 7 bases and J dropped 4; count of bases not matched to a gene: 18. Per germline, CDR1 SGHVS and CDR2 FNYEAQ. CDR3 DNA sequence: TGTGCCAGCACCCTCCTGAGGGCTAGCGGGGGGGCCAGGCCAGATACGCAGTATTTT. Translation: CASTLLRASGGARPDTQYF.

The chain employs TRBV28 and TRBJ2-1; 9 bases line up with TRBD2. Germline lookup yields CDR1 MDHEN and CDR2 SYDVKM. This CDR3 comprises 15 residues. The J segment lost 10 bases and the V segment lost 5 bases, leaving 12 bases of the junction unmatched. The CDR3 spells CASSTPSGKKREQFF. CDR3 DNA sequence: TGTGCCAGCAGTACGCCTAGCGGGAAGAAAAGGGAGCAGTTCTTC.

This chain uses TRBV6-5 with TRBJ1-4; D is unresolved. Germline assignment: CDR1 MNHEY and CDR2 SVGAGI. The CDR3 extends over 11 amino acids. Trimming took 4 bases from V and 5 from J, leaving 2 bases between them. The CDR3 coding sequence is TGTGCCAGCAGTTCAAATGAAAAACTGTTTTTT. Translating it yields CASSSNEKLFF.

V and J are TRBV19 and TRBJ1-4, with 10 bases that match TRBD1. V lost 3 bases and J lost 6; bases outside the gene matches: 7. This CDR3 has 16 amino acids. CDR1 is LNHDA, CDR2 SQIVND, per germline (reference sequence). The CDR3 DNA reads TGTGCCAGTAGTATTGGGACGGGACAGGGGCATGAAAAACTGTTTTTT. This gives the protein CASSIGTGQGHEKLFF.